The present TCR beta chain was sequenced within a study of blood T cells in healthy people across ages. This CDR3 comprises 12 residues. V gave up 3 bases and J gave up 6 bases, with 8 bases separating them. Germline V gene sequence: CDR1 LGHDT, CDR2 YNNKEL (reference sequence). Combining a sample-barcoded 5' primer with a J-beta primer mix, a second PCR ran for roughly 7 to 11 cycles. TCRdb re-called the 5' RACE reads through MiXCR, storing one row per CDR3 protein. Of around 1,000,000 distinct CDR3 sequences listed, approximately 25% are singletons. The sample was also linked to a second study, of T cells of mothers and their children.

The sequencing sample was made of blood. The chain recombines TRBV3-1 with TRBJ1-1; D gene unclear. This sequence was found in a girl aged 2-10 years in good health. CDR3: CASSHEGPEAFF. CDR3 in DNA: TGTGCCAGCAGCCATGAAGGCCCTGAAGCTTTCTTT. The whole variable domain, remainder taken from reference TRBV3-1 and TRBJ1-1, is DTAVSQTPKYLVTQMGNDKSIKCEQNLGHDTMYWYKQDSKKFLKIMFSYNNKELIINETVPNRFSPKSPDKAHLNLHINSLELGDSAVYFCASSHEGPEAFFGQGTRLTVV.